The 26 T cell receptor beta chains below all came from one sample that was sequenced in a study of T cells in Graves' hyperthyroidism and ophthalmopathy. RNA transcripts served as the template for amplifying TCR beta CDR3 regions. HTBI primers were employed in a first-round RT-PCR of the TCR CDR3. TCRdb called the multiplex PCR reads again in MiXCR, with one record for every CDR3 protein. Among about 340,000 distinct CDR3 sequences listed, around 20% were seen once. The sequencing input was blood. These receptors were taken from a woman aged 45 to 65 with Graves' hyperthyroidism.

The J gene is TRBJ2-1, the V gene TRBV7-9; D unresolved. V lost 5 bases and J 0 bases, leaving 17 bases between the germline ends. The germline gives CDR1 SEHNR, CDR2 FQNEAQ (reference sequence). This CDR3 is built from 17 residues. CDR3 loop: CASSPIRRQSSYNEQFF. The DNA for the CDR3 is TGTGCCAGCAGCCCCATAAGGCGCCAGAGCTCCTACAATGAGCAGTTCTTC.

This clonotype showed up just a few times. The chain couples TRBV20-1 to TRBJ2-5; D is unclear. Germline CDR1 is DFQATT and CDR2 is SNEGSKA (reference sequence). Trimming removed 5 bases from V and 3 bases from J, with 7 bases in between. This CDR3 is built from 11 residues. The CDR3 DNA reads TGCAGTGCTTTAGTGGAAGAGACCCAGTACTTC. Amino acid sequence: CSALVEETQYF.

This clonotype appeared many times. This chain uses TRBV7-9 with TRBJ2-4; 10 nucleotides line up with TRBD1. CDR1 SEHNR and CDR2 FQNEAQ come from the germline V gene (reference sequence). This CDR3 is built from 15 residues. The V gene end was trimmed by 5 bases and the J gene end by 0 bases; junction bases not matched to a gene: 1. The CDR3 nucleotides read TGTGCCAGCAGCAGGACAGGGGGAGCCAAAAACATTCAGTACTTC. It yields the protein CASSRTGGAKNIQYF.

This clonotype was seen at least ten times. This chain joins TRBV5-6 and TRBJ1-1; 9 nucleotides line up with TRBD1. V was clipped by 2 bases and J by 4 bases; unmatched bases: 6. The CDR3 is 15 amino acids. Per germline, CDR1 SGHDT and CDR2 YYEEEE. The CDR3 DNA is TGTGCCAGCAGCTTTTTACAGGGGGCTACCACTGAAGCTTTCTTT. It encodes CASSFLQGATTEAFF.

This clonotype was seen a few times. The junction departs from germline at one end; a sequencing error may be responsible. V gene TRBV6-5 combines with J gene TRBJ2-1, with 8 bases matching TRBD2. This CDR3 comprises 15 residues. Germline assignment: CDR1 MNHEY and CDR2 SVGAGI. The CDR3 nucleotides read TGTGCCAGCACTTACCCGGGACTAGTGCGTAATGAGCAGTTCTTC. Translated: CASTYPGLVRNEQFF.

In DNA, the CDR3 is TGCGCCAGCAGCTTGGGACCTATAGGAGGCTACACCTTC. This encodes CASSLGPIGGYTF. The genes are TRBV5-1 and TRBJ1-2, with unresolved D. Germline CDR1 reads SGHRS; CDR2 reads YFSETQ. V dropped 0 bases and J dropped 8 bases, with 11 bases sitting between them. The CDR3 loop spans 13 amino acids.

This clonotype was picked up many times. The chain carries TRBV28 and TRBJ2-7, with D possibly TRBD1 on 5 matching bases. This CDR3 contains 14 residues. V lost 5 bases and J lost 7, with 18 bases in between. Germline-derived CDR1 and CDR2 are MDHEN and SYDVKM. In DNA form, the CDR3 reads TGTGCCAGCAGTCCCCAAAGACAGATGAGGGAGCAGTACTTC. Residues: CASSPQRQMREQYF.

For the CDR3, the DNA is TGTGCCACCAGCGAGATGACAGGGGATAATTCACCCCTCCACTTT. Amino acids: CATSEMTGDNSPLHF. The chain has TRBV15 and TRBJ1-6, with 8 bases matching TRBD1. V was pared by 5 bases and J by 5 bases, with 5 bases of the junction left unmatched. Germline assignment: CDR1 LNHNV and CDR2 YYDKDF (reference sequence). The CDR3 has 15 amino acids.

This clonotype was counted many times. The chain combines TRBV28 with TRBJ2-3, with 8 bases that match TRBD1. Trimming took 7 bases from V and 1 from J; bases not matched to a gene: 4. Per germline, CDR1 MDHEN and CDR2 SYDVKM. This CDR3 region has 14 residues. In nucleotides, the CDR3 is TGTGCCAGCAACCAGGGGGCTCGCACAGATACGCAGTATTTT. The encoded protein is CASNQGARTDTQYF.

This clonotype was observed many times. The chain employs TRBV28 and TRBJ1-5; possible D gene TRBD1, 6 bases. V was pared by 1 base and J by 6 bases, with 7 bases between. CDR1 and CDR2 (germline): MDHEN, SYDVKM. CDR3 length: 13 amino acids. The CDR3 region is CASSLFRGQPQHF. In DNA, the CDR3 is TGTGCCAGCAGTTTATTCAGGGGTCAGCCCCAGCATTTT.

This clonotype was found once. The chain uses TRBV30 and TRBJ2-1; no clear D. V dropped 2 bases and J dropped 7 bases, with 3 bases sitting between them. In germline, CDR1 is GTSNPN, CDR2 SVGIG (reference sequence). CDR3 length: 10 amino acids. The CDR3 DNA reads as TGTGCCTGGAGTTCAAATGAGCAGTTCTTC. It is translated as CAWSSNEQFF.

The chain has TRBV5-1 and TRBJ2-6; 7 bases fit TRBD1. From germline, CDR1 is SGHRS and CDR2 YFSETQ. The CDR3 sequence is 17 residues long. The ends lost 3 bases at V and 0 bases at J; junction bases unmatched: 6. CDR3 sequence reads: CASSWGQRSSGANVLTF. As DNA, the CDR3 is TGCGCCAGCAGCTGGGGACAGCGAAGCTCTGGGGCCAACGTCCTGACTTTC.

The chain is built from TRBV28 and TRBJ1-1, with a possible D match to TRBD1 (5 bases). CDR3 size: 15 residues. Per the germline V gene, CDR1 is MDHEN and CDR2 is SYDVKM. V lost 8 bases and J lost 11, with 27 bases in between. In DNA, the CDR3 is TGTGCCAGCCAACCTATATACCCAAGGGACGGTGGGGCTTTCTTT. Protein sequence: CASQPIYPRDGGAFF.

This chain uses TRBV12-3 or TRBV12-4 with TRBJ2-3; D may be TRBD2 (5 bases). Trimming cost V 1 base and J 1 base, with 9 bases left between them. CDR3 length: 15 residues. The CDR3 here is CASSLGGSGTDTQYF. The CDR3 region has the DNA TGTGCCAGCAGTTTAGGCGGGTCGGGCACAGATACGCAGTATTTT.

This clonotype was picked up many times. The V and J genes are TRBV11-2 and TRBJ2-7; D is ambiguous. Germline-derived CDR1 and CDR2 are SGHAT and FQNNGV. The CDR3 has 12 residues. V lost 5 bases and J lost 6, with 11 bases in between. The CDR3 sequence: CASSPGKGEQYF. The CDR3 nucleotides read TGTGCCAGCAGCCCTGGGAAAGGCGAGCAGTACTTC.

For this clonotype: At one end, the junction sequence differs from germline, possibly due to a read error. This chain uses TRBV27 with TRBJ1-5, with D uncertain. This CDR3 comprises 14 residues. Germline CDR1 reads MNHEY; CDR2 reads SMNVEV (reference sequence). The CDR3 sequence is CAGSLYPSNQPQHF. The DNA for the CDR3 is TGTGCCGGCAGTTTGTATCCAAGCAATCAGCCCCAGCATTTT.

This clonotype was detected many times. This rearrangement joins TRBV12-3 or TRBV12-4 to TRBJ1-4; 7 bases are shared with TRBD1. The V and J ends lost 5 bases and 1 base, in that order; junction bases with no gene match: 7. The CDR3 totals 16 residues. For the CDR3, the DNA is TGTGCCAGCAGTCCGGGACAGCGGGGAACTAATGAAAAACTGTTTTTT. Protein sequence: CASSPGQRGTNEKLFF.

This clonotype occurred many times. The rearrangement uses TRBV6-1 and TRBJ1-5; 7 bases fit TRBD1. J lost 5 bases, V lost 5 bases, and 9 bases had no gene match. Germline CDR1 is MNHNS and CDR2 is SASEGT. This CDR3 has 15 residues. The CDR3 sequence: CASSFRQGSDQPQHF. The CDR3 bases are TGTGCCAGCAGTTTCCGACAGGGATCGGATCAGCCCCAGCATTTT.

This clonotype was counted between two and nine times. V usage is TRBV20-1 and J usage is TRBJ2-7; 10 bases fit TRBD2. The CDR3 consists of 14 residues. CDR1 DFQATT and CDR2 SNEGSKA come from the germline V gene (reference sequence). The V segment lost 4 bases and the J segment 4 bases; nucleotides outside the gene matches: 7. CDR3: CSATRTSGDYEQYF. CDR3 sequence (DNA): TGCAGTGCTACACGGACTAGCGGAGATTACGAGCAGTACTTC.

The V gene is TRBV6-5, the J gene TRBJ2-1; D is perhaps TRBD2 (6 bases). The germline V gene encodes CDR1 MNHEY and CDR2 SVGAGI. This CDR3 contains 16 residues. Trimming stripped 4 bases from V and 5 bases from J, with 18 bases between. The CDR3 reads CASSSSDTRTNNEQFF. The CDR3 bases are TGTGCCAGCAGTTCTAGCGATACTAGGACAAACAATGAGCAGTTCTTC.

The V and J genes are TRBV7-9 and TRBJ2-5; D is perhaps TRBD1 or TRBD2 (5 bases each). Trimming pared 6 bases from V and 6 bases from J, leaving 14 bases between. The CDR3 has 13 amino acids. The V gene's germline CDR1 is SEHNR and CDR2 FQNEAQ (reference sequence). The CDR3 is CASSPMGTKTQYF. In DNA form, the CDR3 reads TGTGCCAGCAGTCCAATGGGGACGAAGACCCAGTACTTC.

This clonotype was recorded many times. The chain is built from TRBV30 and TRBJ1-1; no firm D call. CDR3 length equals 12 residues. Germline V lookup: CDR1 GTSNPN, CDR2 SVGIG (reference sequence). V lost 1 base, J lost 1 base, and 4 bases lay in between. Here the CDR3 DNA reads TGTGCCTGGAGTGGGGGGAACACTGAAGCTTTCTTT. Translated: CAWSGGNTEAFF.

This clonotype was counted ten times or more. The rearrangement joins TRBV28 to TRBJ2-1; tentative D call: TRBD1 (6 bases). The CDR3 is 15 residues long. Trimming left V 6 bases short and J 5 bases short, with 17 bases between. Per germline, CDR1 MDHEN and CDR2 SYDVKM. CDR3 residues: CASSLGQWADNEQFF. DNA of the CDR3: TGTGCCAGCAGCCTAGGACAGTGGGCAGACAATGAGCAGTTCTTC.

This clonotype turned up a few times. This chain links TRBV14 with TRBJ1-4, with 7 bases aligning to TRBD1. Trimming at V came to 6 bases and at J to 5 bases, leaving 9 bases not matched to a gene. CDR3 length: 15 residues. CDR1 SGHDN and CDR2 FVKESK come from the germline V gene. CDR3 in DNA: TGTGCCAGCAGTCGAGTTGGCAGGGGGAATGAAAAACTGTTTTTT. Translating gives CASSRVGRGNEKLFF.

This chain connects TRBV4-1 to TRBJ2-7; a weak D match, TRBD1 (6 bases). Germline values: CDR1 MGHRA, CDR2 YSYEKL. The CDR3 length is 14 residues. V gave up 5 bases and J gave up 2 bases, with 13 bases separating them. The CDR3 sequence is CASSAYRETYEQYF. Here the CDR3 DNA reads TGCGCCAGCAGCGCTTACAGGGAAACCTACGAGCAGTACTTC.

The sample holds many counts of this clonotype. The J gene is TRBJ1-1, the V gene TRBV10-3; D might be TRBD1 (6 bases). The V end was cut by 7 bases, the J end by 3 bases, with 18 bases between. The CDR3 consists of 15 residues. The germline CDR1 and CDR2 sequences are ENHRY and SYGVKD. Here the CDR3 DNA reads TGTGCCATCACTACCGGCAGGGGTAGATACACTGAAGCTTTCTTT. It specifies CAITTGRGRYTEAFF.